Shown below are 8 T cell receptor beta chains from a single sample sequenced in a study of long-term antiretroviral therapy in people with HIV. The libraries were made with immunoSEQ v3.0 at survey level. This table comes from immunoSEQ multiplex PCR, and its TCRdb copy is limited to in-frame clones, with some not included. The table lists fewer than 2,000 clones, 70% to 90% of them singletons. Sequencing was performed on unsorted PBMCs, taken 0.7 years after starting antiretroviral therapy. The receptors shown here come from a woman aged 50 to 65 with HIV.

The V and J genes are TRBV7-3 and TRBJ1-2; D gene unclear. The V end lost 1 base, the J end lost 2 bases, and 5 bases lay between the germline ends. In germline, CDR1 is SGHTA, CDR2 FQGTGA. The CDR3 has 13 residues. The CDR3 bases are TGTGCCAGCAGCTTAAGCCAGAACTATGGCTACACCTTC. Encoded protein: CASSLSQNYGYTF. The full variable domain, completed using reference TRBV7-3 and TRBJ1-2, is GAGVSQTPSNKVTEKGKYVELRCDPISGHTALYWYRQSLGQGPEFLIYFQGTGAADDSGLPNDRFFAVRPEGSVSTLKIQRTERGDSAVYLCASSLSQNYGYTFGSGTRLTVV.

This chain links TRBV5-1 with TRBJ1-2; possibly TRBD1 for D (6 bases). Trimming removed 4 bases from V and 7 bases from J, with 20 bases in between. Germline-derived CDR1 and CDR2 are SGHRS and YFSETQ. The CDR3 is made up of 15 amino acids. The CDR3 reads CASSMGRGFIGGYTF. In nucleotides, the CDR3 is TGCGCCAGCAGCATGGGCAGGGGTTTTATAGGTGGCTACACCTTC.

This chain links TRBV6-1 with TRBJ1-5; D remains ambiguous. This CDR3 has 13 amino acids. In germline, CDR1 is MNHNS, CDR2 SASEGT. V was clipped by 4 bases and J by 4 bases, with 8 bases between them. As DNA, the CDR3 is TGTGCCAGCAGTGGGCAGGTTAATCAGCCCCAGCATTTT. As protein: CASSGQVNQPQHF.

The chain links TRBV5-4 to TRBJ2-1, with 10 positions matching TRBD2. The CDR3 covers 15 residues. The V gene's germline CDR1 is SGHNT and CDR2 YYREEE (reference sequence). Trimming removed 4 bases from V and 5 bases from J; junction bases left unmatched: 6. The DNA for the CDR3 is TGTGCCAGCAGCCTTCAGCGGGGGGGCCACAATGAGCAGTTCTTC. Its translation is CASSLQRGGHNEQFF.

The rearrangement uses TRBV6-5 and TRBJ1-4; D uncertain. CDR1 is MNHEY and CDR2 is SVGAGI in the germline V gene. This CDR3 is 13 amino acids long. Deletions cut 2 bases from V and 0 bases from J, with 1 base between. The CDR3 nucleotides read TGTGCCAGCAGTTACGCAACTAATGAAAAACTGTTTTTT. Residues: CASSYATNEKLFF.

With respect to this clone: A junction boundary mismatches the germline segment, possibly from a read error. The chain links TRBV2 to TRBJ1-2; perhaps TRBD1 as D (6 bases). The CDR3 is 15 residues long. The germline V gene encodes CDR1 SNHLY and CDR2 FYNNEI. CDR3 nucleotides: TGTGCCAGCAGCGAAGGGAACCTAGGGGGGCGAGGCTACACCTTC. It translates to CASSEGNLGGRGYTF. The full variable domain, with the rest looked up from reference TRBV2 and TRBJ1-2, is EPEVTQTPSHQVTQMGQEVILRCVPISNHLYFYWYRQILGQKVEFLVSFYNNEISEKSEIFDDQFSVERPDGSNFTLKIRSTKLEDSAMYFCASSEGNLGGRGYTFGSGTRLTVV.

The V and J genes are TRBV4-1 and TRBJ1-1; 8 positions match TRBD1. The ends lost 1 base at V and 4 bases at J; junction bases unmatched: 11. The length of the CDR3 is 17 residues. Germline-derived CDR1 and CDR2 are MGHRA and YSYEKL. The CDR3 DNA reads TGCGCCAGCAGCCAAGCAGGGGGCGGCAGGGGCGCCACTGAAGCTTTCTTT. Translating it yields CASSQAGGGRGATEAFF.

V is TRBV19 and J is TRBJ2-3; D ambiguous. There are 12 residues in the CDR3. The ends were cut back, 1 base at V and 7 bases at J, with 6 bases in the middle. Germline V gene sequence: CDR1 LNHDA, CDR2 SQIVND (reference sequence). The CDR3 loop is CASSIGGNTQYF. CDR3 bases: TGTGCCAGTAGTATAGGCGGAAATACGCAGTATTTT.